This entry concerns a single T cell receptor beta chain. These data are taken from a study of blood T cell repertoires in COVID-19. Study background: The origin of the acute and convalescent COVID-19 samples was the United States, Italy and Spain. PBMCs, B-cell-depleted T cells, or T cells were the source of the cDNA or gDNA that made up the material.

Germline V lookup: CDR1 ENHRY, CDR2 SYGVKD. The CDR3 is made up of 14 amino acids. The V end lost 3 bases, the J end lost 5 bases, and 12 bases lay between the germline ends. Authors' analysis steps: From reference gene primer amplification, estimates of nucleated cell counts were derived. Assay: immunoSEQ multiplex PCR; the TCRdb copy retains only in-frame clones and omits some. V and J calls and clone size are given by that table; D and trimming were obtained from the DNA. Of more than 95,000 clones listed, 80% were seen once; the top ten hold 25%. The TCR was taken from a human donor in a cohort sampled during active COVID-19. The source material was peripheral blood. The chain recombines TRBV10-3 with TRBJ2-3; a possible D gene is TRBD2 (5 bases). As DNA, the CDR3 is TGTGCCATCAGTGACGGGGTAGCCAAAGATACGCAGTATTTT. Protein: CAISDGVAKDTQYF.